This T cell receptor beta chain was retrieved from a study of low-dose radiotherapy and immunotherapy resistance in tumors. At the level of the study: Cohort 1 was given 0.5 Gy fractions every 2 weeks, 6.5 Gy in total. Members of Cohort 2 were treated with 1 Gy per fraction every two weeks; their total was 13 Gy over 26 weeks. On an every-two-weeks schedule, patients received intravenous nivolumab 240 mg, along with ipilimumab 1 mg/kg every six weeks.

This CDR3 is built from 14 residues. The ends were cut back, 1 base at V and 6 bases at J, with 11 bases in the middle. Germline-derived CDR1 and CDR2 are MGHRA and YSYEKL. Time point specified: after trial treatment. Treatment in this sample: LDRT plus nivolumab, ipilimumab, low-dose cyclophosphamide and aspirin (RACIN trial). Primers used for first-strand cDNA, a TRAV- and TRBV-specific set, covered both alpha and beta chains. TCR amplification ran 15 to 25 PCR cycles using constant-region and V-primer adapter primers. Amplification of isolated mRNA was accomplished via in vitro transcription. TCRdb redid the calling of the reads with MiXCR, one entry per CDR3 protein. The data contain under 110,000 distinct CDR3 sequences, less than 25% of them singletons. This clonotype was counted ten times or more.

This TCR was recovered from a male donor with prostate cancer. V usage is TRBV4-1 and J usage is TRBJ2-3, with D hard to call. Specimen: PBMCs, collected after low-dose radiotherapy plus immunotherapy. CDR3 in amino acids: CASSQVPSPDTQYF. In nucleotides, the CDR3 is TGCGCCAGCAGCCAAGTCCCCAGTCCGGATACGCAGTATTTT.